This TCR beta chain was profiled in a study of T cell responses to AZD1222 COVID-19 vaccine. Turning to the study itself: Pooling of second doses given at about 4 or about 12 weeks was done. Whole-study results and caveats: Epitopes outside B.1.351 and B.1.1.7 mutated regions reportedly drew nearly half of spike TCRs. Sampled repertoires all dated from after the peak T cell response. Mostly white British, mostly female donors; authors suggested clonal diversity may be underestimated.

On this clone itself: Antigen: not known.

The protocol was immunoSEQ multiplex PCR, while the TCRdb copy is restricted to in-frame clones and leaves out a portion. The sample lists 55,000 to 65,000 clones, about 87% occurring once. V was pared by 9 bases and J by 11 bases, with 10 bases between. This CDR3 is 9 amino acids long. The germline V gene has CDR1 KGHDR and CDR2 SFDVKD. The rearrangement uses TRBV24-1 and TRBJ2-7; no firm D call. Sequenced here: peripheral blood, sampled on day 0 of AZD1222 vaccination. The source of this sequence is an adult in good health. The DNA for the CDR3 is TGTGCCACCGCCTACCCTAAGTACTTC. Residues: CATAYPKYF.